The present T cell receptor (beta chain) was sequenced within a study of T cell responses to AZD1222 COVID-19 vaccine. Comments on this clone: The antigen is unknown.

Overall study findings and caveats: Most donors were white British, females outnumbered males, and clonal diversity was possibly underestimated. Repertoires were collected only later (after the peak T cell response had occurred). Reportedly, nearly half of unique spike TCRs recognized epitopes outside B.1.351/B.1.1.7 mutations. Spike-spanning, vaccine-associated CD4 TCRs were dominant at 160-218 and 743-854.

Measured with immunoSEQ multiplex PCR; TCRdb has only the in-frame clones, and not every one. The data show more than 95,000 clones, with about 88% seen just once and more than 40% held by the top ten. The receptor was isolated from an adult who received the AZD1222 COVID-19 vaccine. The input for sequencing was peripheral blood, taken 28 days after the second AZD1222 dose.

The CDR3 region has the DNA TGTGCCAGCAGCTTAGGACTCCTAGAGGGCACAGATACGCAGTATTTT. This encodes CASSLGLLEGTDTQYF. J is TRBJ2-3 and V is TRBV11-2; D uncertain. Deletions cut 1 base from V and 1 base from J, with 12 bases between. The length of the CDR3 is 16 residues. Germline V gives CDR1 SGHAT, CDR2 FQNNGV.